This TCR beta chain is drawn from a study of OX40 agonist ivuxolimab in advanced cancers. Study-wide context: An agonistic human IgG2 monoclonal antibody against OX40 (CD134) was given.

The V gene's germline CDR1 is GTSNPN and CDR2 SVGIG (reference sequence). The V segment lost 3 bases and the J segment 9 bases; nucleotides outside the gene matches: 5. This CDR3 is 13 amino acids long. Overall study findings and caveats: Relative to CD4+, CD8+ T cells held more expanded clones on average.

Generated by immunoSEQ multiplex PCR, the TCRdb table keeps only in-frame clones and is missing some. The sample consists of about 70,000 clones, 88% of them appearing once. Turning to this clone: As yet, its antigen is unknown.

Anyone with autoimmune disease history or systemic immunosuppression was excluded. Blood sampling was done at baseline, cycle 4 day 1, and cycle 7 day 1. This receptor was obtained from an adult with an advanced solid tumor such as melanoma, head and neck, liver or kidney cancer. Here the sequenced sample was CD4+ or CD8+ T cells sorted from blood, taken in a trial of the OX40 agonist ivuxolimab. The J gene is TRBJ1-5, the V gene TRBV30, with TRBD1 matching over 10 bases. This CDR3 reads CAWRSGQGWPQHF. CDR3 bases: TGTGCCTGGAGGTCGGGACAGGGGTGGCCCCAGCATTTT.